Below, one TCR beta chain is given with its context. This sample was included in a study of shared clonotypes between healthy human individuals. Study background: Donors, aged 18 to 49, were a couple of women and a few men.

The CDR3 is made up of 11 amino acids. CDR1 and CDR2 from the germline V gene are DFQATT and SNEGSKA (reference sequence). Splitting of CD4+ cells produced CD45RA+ naive and CD45RA-negative memory subsets. The table came from immunoSEQ multiplex PCR; TCRdb's copy has only in-frame clones and leaves some out. The data hold more than 400,000 clones, with about 96% observed a single time. The sequenced sample consisted of naive CD4+ T cells sorted from blood. Subset denoted: CD45RA+ positively selected. The chain is built from TRBV20-1 and TRBJ2-5; D uncertain. Gene TRBJ2-7 matches the end of the DNA better, so the J call may be wrong. This clonotype was sampled from a woman aged 30 to 39 in good health. The CDR3, as DNA: TGCAGTGCTAGAGTTGGCTACGAGCAGTACTTC. Protein sequence: CSARVGYEQYF.